This entry lists 8 T cell receptor beta chains sequenced from one sample in a study of OX40 agonist ivuxolimab in advanced cancers. Method: immunoSEQ multiplex PCR; TCRdb's copy keeps in-frame clones and lacks some. The sample consists of fewer than 85,000 clones, more than 75% of them appearing once. The input for sequencing was CD4+ or CD8+ T cells sorted from blood, taken in a trial of the OX40 agonist ivuxolimab. The receptors originated from an adult with an advanced solid tumor such as melanoma, head and neck, liver or kidney cancer.

The V and J genes are TRBV28 and TRBJ1-2; no definite D call. Germline CDR1 and CDR2: MDHEN and SYDVKM. The CDR3 has 14 amino acids. Trimming took 5 bases from V and 5 from J, leaving 15 bases between them. The CDR3 loop is CASSPRTGSYGYTF. The CDR3, as DNA: TGTGCCAGCAGTCCACGGACGGGATCTTATGGCTACACCTTC.

The chain uses TRBV29-1 and TRBJ1-1; D is unresolved. There are 11 residues in the CDR3. Trimming cost V 3 bases and J 2 bases, with 4 bases left between them. In germline, CDR1 is SQVTM, CDR2 ANQGSEA. DNA of the CDR3: TGCAGCGTTGATCCCAACACTGAAGCTTTCTTT. Amino acids: CSVDPNTEAFF. The full variable domain, completed using reference TRBV29-1 and TRBJ1-1, is SAVISQKPSRDICQRGTSLTIQCQVDSQVTMMFWYRQQPGQSLTLIATANQGSEATYESGFVIDKFPISRPNLTFSTLTVSNMSPEDSSIYLCSVDPNTEAFFGQGTRLTVV.

J is TRBJ1-4 and V is TRBV30; TRBD1 aligns across 10 bases. CDR1 GTSNPN and CDR2 SVGIG come from the germline V gene (reference sequence). The CDR3 length is 12 residues. The ends lost 6 bases at V and 6 bases at J; junction bases unmatched: 1. The CDR3 loop is CACGTGDEKLFF. CDR3 DNA: TGTGCCTGCGGGACAGGGGATGAAAAACTGTTTTTT. Filled out from reference TRBV30 and TRBJ1-4, the complete variable domain reads SQTIHQWPATLVQPVGSPLSLECTVEGTSNPNLYWYRQAAGRGLQLLFYSVGIGQISSEVPQNLSASRPQDRQFILSSKKLLLSDSGFYLCACGTGDEKLFFGSGTQLSVL.

V is TRBV2 and J is TRBJ1-1; 8 nucleotides line up with TRBD1. The CDR3 runs to 14 residues. Germline assignment: CDR1 SNHLY and CDR2 FYNNEI. The V and J ends lost 3 bases and 1 base, in that order; junction bases with no gene match: 1. The CDR3 loop is CASSDGTGNTEAFF. The CDR3 DNA follows: TGTGCCAGCAGTGATGGGACAGGGAACACTGAAGCTTTCTTT.

CDR3 coding DNA: TGTGCCAGCAGTTATTCGAGGACTAGCGGGACCTACGAGCAGTACTTC. It specifies CASSYSRTSGTYEQYF. The chain links TRBV6-9 to TRBJ2-7; 12 nucleotides align to TRBD2. The J segment lost 2 bases and the V segment lost 0 bases, leaving 2 bases of the junction unmatched. Germline V lookup: CDR1 MNHGY, CDR2 SVAAGI. The CDR3 has 16 residues.

This clone has more than one count but fewer than ten. The CDR3 bases are TGTGCCAGCAGCTTAGAGGGACAGGGTACCTACGAGCAGTACTTC. Translation: CASSLEGQGTYEQYF. The rearrangement joins TRBV11-3 to TRBJ2-7, with 9 bases that match TRBD1. The V segment lost 0 bases and the J segment 2 bases; nucleotides outside the gene matches: 2. Germline CDR1 is SGHNT and CDR2 is YENEEA. This CDR3 comprises 15 residues. The full variable domain, rest sourced from reference TRBV11-3 and TRBJ2-7, is EAGVVQSPRYKIIEKKQPVAFWCNPISGHNTLYWYLQNLGQGPELLIRYENEEAVDDSQLPKDRFSAERLKGVDSTLKIQPAELGDSAVYLCASSLEGQGTYEQYFGPGTRLTVT.

This clone has only one observation. J is TRBJ1-5 and V is TRBV6-5; D gene ambiguous. Trimming cost V 4 bases and J 4 bases, with 11 bases left between them. The CDR3 is 14 amino acids. Germline V gene data show CDR1 as MNHEY and CDR2 as SVGAGI. This CDR3 is CASSSRNANQPQHF. CDR3 DNA: TGTGCCAGCAGTTCTAGGAACGCAAATCAGCCCCAGCATTTT.

The chain recombines TRBV27 with TRBJ2-5; D ambiguous. Germline CDR1 is MNHEY and CDR2 is SMNVEV (reference sequence). The V end was cut by 0 bases, the J end by 5 bases, with 7 bases between. The CDR3 is 13 amino acids. The DNA for the CDR3 is TGTGCCAGCAGTTTATCCAACGGGGAGACCCAGTACTTC. The encoded protein is CASSLSNGETQYF.